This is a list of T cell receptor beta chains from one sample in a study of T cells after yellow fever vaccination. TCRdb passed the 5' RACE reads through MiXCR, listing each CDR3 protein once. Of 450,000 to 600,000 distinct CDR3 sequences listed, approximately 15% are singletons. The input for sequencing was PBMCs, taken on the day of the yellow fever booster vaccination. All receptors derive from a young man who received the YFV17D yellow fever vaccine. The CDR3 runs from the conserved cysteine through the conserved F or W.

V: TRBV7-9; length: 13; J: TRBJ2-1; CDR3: CASGTSGSNEQFF
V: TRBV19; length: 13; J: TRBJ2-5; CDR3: CASHPTGEWTQYF
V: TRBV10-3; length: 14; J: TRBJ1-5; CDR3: CAISESTGSQPQHF
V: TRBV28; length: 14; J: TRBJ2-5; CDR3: CASSLFRTEETQYF
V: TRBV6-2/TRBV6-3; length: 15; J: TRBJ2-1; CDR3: CASSYSRLADNEQFF
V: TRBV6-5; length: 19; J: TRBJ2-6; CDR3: CASSYQWDRDSSGANVLTF
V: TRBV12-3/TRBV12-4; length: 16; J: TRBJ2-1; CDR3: CASSPTSGSGYNEQFF
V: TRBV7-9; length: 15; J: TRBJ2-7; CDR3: CASSRTGGASYEQYF
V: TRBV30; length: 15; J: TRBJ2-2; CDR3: CAWSGGTGFTGELFF
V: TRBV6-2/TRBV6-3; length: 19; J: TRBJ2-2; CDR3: CASTLTPWTGGAGTGELFF
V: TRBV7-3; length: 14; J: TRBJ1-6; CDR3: CASSQQPSNSPLHF
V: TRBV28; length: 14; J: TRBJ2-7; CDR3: CASSFSTGGGEQYF
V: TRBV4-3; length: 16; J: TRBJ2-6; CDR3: CASSPGWYSGANVLTF
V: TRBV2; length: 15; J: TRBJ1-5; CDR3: CASRPRTGTGQPQHF
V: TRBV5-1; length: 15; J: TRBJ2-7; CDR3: CASSLDGLTSYEQYF
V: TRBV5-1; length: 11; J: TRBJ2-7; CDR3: CASSFGREQYF
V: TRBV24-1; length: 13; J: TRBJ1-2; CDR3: CATSGGTDYGYTF
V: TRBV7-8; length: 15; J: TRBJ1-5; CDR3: CASSSHDSFNQPQHF
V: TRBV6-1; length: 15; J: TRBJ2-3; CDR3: CASSRLGQSTDTQYF
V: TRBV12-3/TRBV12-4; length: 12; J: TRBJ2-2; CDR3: CASIEYTGELFF
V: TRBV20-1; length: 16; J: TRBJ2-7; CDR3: CSARDWAGGPSNEQYF
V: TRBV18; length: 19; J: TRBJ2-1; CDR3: CASSPKRGQGVRAYNEQFF
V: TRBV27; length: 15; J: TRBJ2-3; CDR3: CASSLGGLREDTQYF
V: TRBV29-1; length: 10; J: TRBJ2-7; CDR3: CSVVTYEQYF
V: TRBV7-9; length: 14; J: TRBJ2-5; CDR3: CASSTTGRGETQYF
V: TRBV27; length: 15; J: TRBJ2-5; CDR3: CASSFGTSGKETQYF
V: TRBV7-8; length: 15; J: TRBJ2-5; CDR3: CASSLRNQRGETQYF
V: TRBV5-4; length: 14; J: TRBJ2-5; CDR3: CASSQTGTSGAQYF
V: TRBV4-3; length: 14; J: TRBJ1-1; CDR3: CATSQSRAYTEAFF
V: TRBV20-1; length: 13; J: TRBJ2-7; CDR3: CSANRDVGAEQYF
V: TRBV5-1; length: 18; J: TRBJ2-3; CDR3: CASSLARAGGSSTDTQYF
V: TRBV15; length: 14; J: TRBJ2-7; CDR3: CATSRDLLHYEQYF
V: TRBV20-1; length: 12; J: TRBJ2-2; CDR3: CSASRRTGELFF
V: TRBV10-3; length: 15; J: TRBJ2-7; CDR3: CAITDPGERVWEQYF
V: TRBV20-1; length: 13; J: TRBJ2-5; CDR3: CSARTGGQETQYF
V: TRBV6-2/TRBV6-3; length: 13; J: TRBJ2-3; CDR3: CASSYLTADTQYF
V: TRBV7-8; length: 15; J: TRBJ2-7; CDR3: CASSALAGNPYEQYF
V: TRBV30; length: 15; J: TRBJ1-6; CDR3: CAWILKGQGRTPLHF
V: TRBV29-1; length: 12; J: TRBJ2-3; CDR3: CSVDNREDTQYF
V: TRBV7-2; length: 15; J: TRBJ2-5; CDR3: CASSLAGGAPETQYF
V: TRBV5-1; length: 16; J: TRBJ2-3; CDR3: CASSYSGRAATDTQYF
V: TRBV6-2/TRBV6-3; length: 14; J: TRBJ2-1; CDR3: CASNRGGSYNEQFF
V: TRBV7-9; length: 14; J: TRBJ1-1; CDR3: CASSLIPEVTEAFF
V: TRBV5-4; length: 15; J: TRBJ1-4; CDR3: CASSTGGQGGEKLFF
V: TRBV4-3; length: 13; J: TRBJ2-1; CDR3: CASSNEGLDEQFF
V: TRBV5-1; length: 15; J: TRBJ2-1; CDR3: CASSGGQGTYNEQFF
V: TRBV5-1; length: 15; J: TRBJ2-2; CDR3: CASTPPGMRPGELFF
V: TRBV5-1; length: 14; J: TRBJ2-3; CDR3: CASSLAGTPDTQYF
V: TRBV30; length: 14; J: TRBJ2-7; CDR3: CAWREVGNFYEQYF
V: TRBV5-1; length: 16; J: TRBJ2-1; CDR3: CASSLSGTRSYNEQFF
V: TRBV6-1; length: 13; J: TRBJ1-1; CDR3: CATQGMSRTEAFF
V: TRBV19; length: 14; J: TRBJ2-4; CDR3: CASSTTGVVNIQYF
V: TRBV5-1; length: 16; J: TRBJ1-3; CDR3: CASSLGSTGPGNTIYF
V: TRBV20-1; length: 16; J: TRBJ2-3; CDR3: CSAIRLAGDLTDTQYF
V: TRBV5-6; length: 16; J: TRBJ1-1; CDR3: CASSYIPGTGDTEAFF
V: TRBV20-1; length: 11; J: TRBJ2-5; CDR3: CSAEGEETQYF
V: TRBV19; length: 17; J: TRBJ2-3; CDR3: CASSILGLAEHTDTQYF
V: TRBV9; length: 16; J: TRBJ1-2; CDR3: CASSVFDDPRTYGYTF